Below, 10 T cell receptor beta chains from the same sample are listed, as sequenced in a study of response to subunit inactivated influenza vaccine. TCRdb reprocessed the RT-PCR reads with MiXCR, giving one entry per CDR3 protein. The data show 800,000 to 1,000,000 distinct CDR3 sequences, with 21% seen just once and 10% held by the top ten. The sample in question was PBMCs from blood, obtained more than 4 days after vaccination. These receptors came from a man between 50 and 59 years old who received an inactivated influenza vaccine.

This clonotype was found a few times. This chain connects TRBV28 to TRBJ2-3; no clear D. Trimming removed 2 bases at V and 0 bases at J, with 15 bases between. The CDR3 extends over 17 amino acids. CDR1 MDHEN and CDR2 SYDVKM come from the germline V gene. The CDR3 nucleotides read TGTGCCAGCAGTTTAGGACCCGAAACAGTAAGCACAGATACGCAGTATTTT. Translation: CASSLGPETVSTDTQYF.

The chain carries TRBV4-2 and TRBJ2-5, with D possibly called TRBD1 or TRBD2 (5 bases each). V lost 3 bases to trimming and J lost 0 bases, with 14 bases between them. This CDR3 contains 16 residues. Germline V gene data show CDR1 as LGHNA and CDR2 as YNFKEQ. This chain's CDR3 is CASSHVGRDDQETQYF. CDR3 in DNA: TGTGCCAGCAGCCATGTCGGACGGGACGACCAAGAGACCCAGTACTTC.

This clonotype was counted between two and nine times. CDR3 loop: CASSEGTGSYNEQFF. DNA for the CDR3: TGCGCCAGCAGCGAGGGGACAGGCTCCTACAATGAGCAGTTCTTC. This sequence joins TRBV5-1 and TRBJ2-1, with 8 bases lining up with TRBD1. V trimming: 4 bases; J trimming: 0 bases; junction bases outside the gene matches: 3. Germline V gives CDR1 SGHRS, CDR2 YFSETQ. This CDR3 spans 15 amino acids. The full variable domain, with the rest looked up from reference TRBV5-1 and TRBJ2-1, is KAGVTQTPRYLIKTRGQQVTLSCSPISGHRSVSWYQQTPGQGLQFLFEYFSETQRNKGNFPGRFSGRQFSNSRSEMNVSTLELGDSALYLCASSEGTGSYNEQFFGPGTRLTVL.

The chain uses TRBV5-1 and TRBJ2-3, with TRBD2 matching over 7 bases. The CDR3 loop spans 15 amino acids. Per germline, CDR1 SGHRS and CDR2 YFSETQ. V lost 2 bases and J lost 1; bases outside the gene matches: 4. The CDR3 DNA is TGCGCCAGCAGCTTAGCGGGGCTTCGCACAGATACGCAGTATTTT. Amino acids: CASSLAGLRTDTQYF.

Ten or more counts support this clonotype. V is TRBV5-1 and J is TRBJ1-2; D gene uncertain. The CDR3 has 15 amino acids. Trimming removed 4 bases at V and 7 bases at J, with 20 bases between. Germline V gene lookup returns CDR1 SGHRS and CDR2 YFSETQ. CDR3 bases: TGCGCCAGCAGCCTTGCTCGCGGTCCGAGTTCTGGCTACACCTTC. This gives the protein CASSLARGPSSGYTF.

This clonotype was counted only a few times. The chain couples TRBV7-9 to TRBJ1-2; no clear D gene. This CDR3 is built from 13 residues. Trimming left V 5 bases short and J 3 bases short, with 10 bases between. CDR1 and CDR2 from the germline V gene are SEHNR and FQNEAQ (reference sequence). The CDR3 region has the DNA TGTGCCAGCAGCGATGGCACTTACTATGGCTACACCTTC. It specifies CASSDGTYYGYTF.

This clonotype showed up just a few times. DNA of the CDR3: TGCAGCGCAATGACAGGGATCTACGAGCAGTACTTC. Translated, it gives CSAMTGIYEQYF. This chain connects TRBV29-1 to TRBJ2-7, with 7 bases aligning to TRBD1. The CDR3 totals 12 residues. V shed 7 bases and J 3 bases; nucleotides not matched to a gene: 6. Germline assignment: CDR1 SQVTM and CDR2 ANQGSEA.

This clonotype was counted only a few times. V gene TRBV2 combines with J gene TRBJ2-3; 8 bases align to TRBD2. Germline V gene lookup returns CDR1 SNHLY and CDR2 FYNNEI. With 8 bases clipped from V and 2 bases from J, the junction kept 9 bases outside the gene matches. This CDR3 is built from 15 residues. The CDR3 here is CASLLTSATTDTQYF. CDR3 nucleotide sequence: TGTGCCAGCCTCCTGACTAGCGCTACCACAGATACGCAGTATTTT.

This clonotype was seen a few times. The chain carries TRBV6-2 or TRBV6-3 and TRBJ2-3; a weak D match, TRBD1 (6 bases). Per germline, CDR1 MNHEY and CDR2 SVGEGT. V was shortened by 2 bases and J by 5 bases, with 17 bases between the two germline ends. This CDR3 spans 16 amino acids. CDR3 nucleotide sequence: TGTGCCAGCAGTTACCTCGGAGCAGGGGCGGGAGATACGCAGTATTTT. This translates into CASSYLGAGAGDTQYF.

This clonotype occurred once. This chain joins TRBV18 and TRBJ2-6, with D possibly TRBD1 on 6 matching bases. Germline assignment: CDR1 KGHSH and CDR2 LQKENI. The CDR3 consists of 15 residues. V lost 8 bases to trimming and J lost 0 bases, with 11 bases between them. The CDR3 DNA reads as TGTGCCAGCGGAAGGGGGACCTCTGGGGCCAACGTCCTGACTTTC. The encoded protein is CASGRGTSGANVLTF.